This note documents a single TCR beta chain sequence. What antigen it recognizes has not been identified. Nothing much larger sits one base from this clone, and base qualities are not available. The donors were 40 or so Caucasian individuals from Russia, aged roughly 6 to 100 years, who were systemically healthy. Each donor gave ten milliliters of peripheral blood, drawn into EDTA-treated Vacutainer tubes. PBMCs were isolated by Ficoll-Paque density-gradient centrifugation, with at least 6 million obtained per sample. Total RNA was extracted from PBMCs with Trizol reagent, with at least 6 micrograms obtained per sample. For every donor, an aliquot of PBMCs went through flow cytometry to measure the percentages of naive CD45RAhigh/CD27high T cells. Libraries were prepared through 5' RACE. Sequencing relied on an Illumina HiSeq 2500. The second PCR ran for roughly 7 to 11 cycles and used a J-beta primer mix along with a sample-barcoded 5' primer. Each TCR beta cDNA molecule received a unique molecular identifier from a template-switch 5' adaptor carrying 12 random nucleotides. Each sample yielded at least 2.5 million CDR3-containing paired-end reads. First-strand cDNA was synthesized from all RNA with the Mint cDNA synthesis kit, primed by a TRBC-specific oligonucleotide. Following uracil-DNA glycosylase treatment, all cDNA underwent a first 18-cycle PCR with the universal primers M1SS and BC2_uni_R. The authors processed their data as follows. Each sample was normalized by randomly selecting 1 million high-quality reads, each carrying a distinct molecular identifier. Reads with shared molecular identifiers were discarded instead of being binned into consensus sequences. MiTCR, with a Q25 quality threshold and the strictest error-elimination algorithm, was used for CDR3 identification, clonotype clustering and error correction. Lower-bound total TCR beta diversity was estimated with a nonparametric unseen species model using Euler transformation. The public reads were reprocessed in TCRdb via fastp at Q25 and MiXCR, keeping in-frame beta chains. Each entry merges the rows of one CDR3 protein and shows their most common DNA and genes. These V and J calls originate from TCRdb's pipeline instead of the authors' own analysis. This sample gives some 1.1 million distinct CDR3 sequences in total; approximately 38% of them show up just once. The ten largest make up roughly 14% of the sample.

The CDR3 sequence holds 14 residues, the cysteine and phenylalanine included. This entry keeps only the CDR3 DNA: 42 bases, framed from base 1. Via the germline V gene, CDR1 is KGHSH and CDR2 LQKENI. This record comes from a study of blood T cells in healthy people across ages (dated by TCRdb to between 2015 and 2017). At the level of the whole study: In model experiments, roughly one uniquely barcoded TCR beta cDNA molecule per two T cells was captured by template switching. Using the same blood draw, the study looked at two additional independent replicas of 1 million unique cDNA reads for two donors, one aged 18 to 30 and the other aged 80 or older. The donors were split into four age groups: young (average around 17 years), middle-aged (around 37), aged (approximately 60) and long-lived (under 85). Using deep sequencing normalized with unique cDNA molecular identifiers, the study measured how TCR beta repertoire diversity changes with age. To avoid experimental bias, donors of different ages were distributed randomly across sequencing lanes.

General findings and caveats noted by the study authors: Observed TCR beta diversity per million T cells fell roughly linearly with age, and a significant reduction was already apparent by age around 40. Because donor CMV infection status was unknown, age-related changes in expanded clonotypes were potentially confounded. Compared with the aged group, the long-lived group had more naive CD4+ T cells, fewer expanded clones and increased TCR diversity, suggesting age selection. Conclusive comparison of naive and antigen-experienced compartments was prevented by the profiling of bulk unsorted PBMCs. There was a strong correlation between observed TCR beta diversity and the percentage of naive T cells measured by flow cytometry. Estimates of total diversity from one million sequenced T cells were regarded as lower bounds and underestimates.

Sequencing used blood. This sequence originates from a man aged 18 to 30 in good health. The rearranged chain carries TRBV18 and TRBJ2-7, with 9 central nucleotides matching TRBD1. The J call may be wrong; the DNA end is better matched by TRBJ2-4. The CDR3 corresponds to CASSPKTGGLIQYF. The DNA is TGTGCCAGCTCACCAAAAACAGGGGGCCTCATTCAGTACTTC.